This is a list of T cell receptor beta chains from one sample in a study of T cells in localized non-small cell lung cancer. The repertoire was sequenced with immunoSEQ multiplex PCR; TCRdb's copy has only in-frame clones and lacks some. The sample has about 12,000 clones; about 84% are singletons. The starting material was peripheral blood, obtained before any cancer treatment. Receptors originate from a male donor older than 55 with stage I lung adenocarcinoma. Both conserved end residues are part of each CDR3. D genes are given only for firm matches. Clone size is not always given. Where it is, it says once, few, many or a class for expanded clones.

NA TRBJ1-5 NA TRBV2 CASSDAGPQHF TGTGCCAGCAGTGATGCCGGGCCCCAGCATTTT
NA TRBJ1-1 NA TRBV5-1 CASRAQDLLNTEAFF TGCGCCAGCCGAGCCCAGGACCTCTTGAACACTGAAGCTTTCTTT
NA TRBJ2-7 TRBD2 TRBV5-1 CASSLSSGVVYEQYF TGCGCCAGCAGCTTGAGTAGCGGGGTTGTCTACGAGCAGTACTTC
NA TRBJ1-1 TRBD1 TRBV30 CAWSPIGQDTEAFF TGTGCCTGGAGTCCCATTGGACAGGACACTGAAGCTTTCTTT
NA TRBJ2-4 NA TRBV6-5 CAGSRENIQYF TGTGCCGGCAGTAGGGAAAACATTCAGTACTTC
NA TRBJ2-5 NA TRBV5-1 CASSFGIEETQYF TGCGCCAGCAGCTTCGGGATCGAAGAGACCCAGTACTTC
few TRBJ2-5 TRBD2 TRBV9 CASSVGTSGGGETQYF TGTGCCAGCAGCGTGGGGACTAGCGGGGGCGGGGAGACCCAGTACTTC
NA TRBJ1-1 NA TRBV30 CAWSVDRDPWTEAFF TGTGCCTGGAGTGTAGATAGGGACCCGTGGACTGAAGCTTTCTTT
NA TRBJ2-5 NA TRBV7-9 CASSTDPDSQETQYF TGTGCCAGCAGCACCGACCCGGACAGCCAAGAGACCCAGTACTTC
NA TRBJ2-2 NA TRBV7-3 CASSLKATGTGELFF TGTGCCAGCAGCTTAAAAGCGACCGGCACCGGGGAGCTGTTTTTT
NA TRBJ1-6 NA TRBV19 CASSTRARVGNSPLHF TGTGCCAGTAGTACACGGGCGCGTGTTGGGAATTCACCCCTCCACTTT
few TRBJ1-2 NA TRBV5-8 CASSLNRRNTF TGTGCCAGCAGCTTGAACAGGAGAAACACCTTC
NA TRBJ2-1 NA TRBV5-4 CASSFEGNAREQFF TGTGCCAGCAGCTTCGAAGGAAACGCGCGGGAGCAGTTCTTC
NA TRBJ2-3 NA TRBV11-3 CASSQPARQQYF TGTGCCAGCAGCCAACCTGCCAGACAGCAGTATTTT
NA TRBJ2-7 NA TRBV28 CASSSVEQYF TGTGCCAGCAGCTCAGTAGAGCAGTACTTC
NA TRBJ2-7 NA TRBV6-1 CASSDQYEQYF TGTGCCAGCAGTGACCAGTACGAGCAGTACTTC
NA TRBJ1-2 NA TRBV14 CASSRSDYGYTF TGTGCCAGCAGCCGTTCGGATTATGGCTACACCTTC
NA TRBJ2-5 TRBD2 TRBV7-2 CASSGRTSGGIGETQYF TGTGCCAGCAGCGGGCGGACTAGCGGGGGAATTGGGGAGACCCAGTACTTC
NA TRBJ1-4 NA TRBV4-2 CASSQATEDEKLFF TGTGCCAGCAGCCAAGCCACCGAGGATGAAAAACTGTTTTTT
NA TRBJ2-7 NA TRBV18 CASSPPGPRGEQYF TGTGCCAGCTCACCTCCGGGACCCAGAGGCGAGCAGTACTTC
NA TRBJ1-2 NA TRBV9 CASSDVWAGRRGYTF TGTGCCAGCAGCGATGTTTGGGCCGGAAGACGGGGCTACACCTTC
NA TRBJ1-5 TRBD1 TRBV2 CASSLTGVTYSNQPQHF TGTGCCAGCAGTTTGACAGGGGTCACCTATAGCAATCAGCCCCAGCATTTT
NA TRBJ2-5 TRBD2 TRBV28 CASSSPASGQETQYF TGTGCCAGCAGTTCCCCGGCTAGCGGCCAAGAGACCCAGTACTTC
NA TRBJ1-4 NA TRBV6-5 CASRPDSSNEKLFF TGTGCCAGCAGACCTGACAGCTCTAATGAAAAACTGTTTTTT
NA TRBJ1-2 NA TRBV6-5 CASSLGQSLGGYTF TGTGCCAGCAGTTTAGGACAGAGCTTAGGTGGCTACACCTTC
NA TRBJ2-7 TRBD1 TRBV28 CASSPRDRGWEQYF TGTGCCAGCAGCCCCCGGGACAGGGGATGGGAGCAGTACTTC
NA TRBJ1-2 NA TRBV5-8 CASSLDSDYGYTF TGTGCCAGCAGCTTGGATTCGGACTATGGCTACACCTTC
NA TRBJ1-2 NA TRBV5-5 CASSLAIDRHYGYTF TGTGCCAGCAGCTTGGCCATTGACAGGCACTATGGCTACACCTTC
NA TRBJ1-1 NA TRBV4-3 CASRMYTTEAFF TGCGCCAGCAGGATGTACACCACTGAAGCTTTCTTT
NA TRBJ2-7 NA TRBV5-6 CASSPFSGREQYF TGTGCCAGCAGCCCCTTCTCGGGCCGCGAGCAGTACTTC
NA TRBJ2-3 TRBD1 TRBV9 CASSPGTGGTDTQYF TGTGCCAGCAGCCCCGGGACAGGGGGAACAGATACGCAGTATTTT
NA TRBJ2-7 TRBD2 TRBV6-5 CASRPRGGLSYEQYF TGTGCCAGCAGACCTCGGGGGGGCCTTTCCTACGAGCAGTACTTC
NA TRBJ1-6 TRBD1 TRBV18 CASSLSSGGGNSPLHF TGTGCCAGCTCACTATCGTCAGGGGGTGGGAATTCACCCCTCCACTTT
few TRBJ1-2 NA TRBV7-3 CASSLPSYGYTF TGTGCCAGCAGCCTGCCCTCTTATGGCTACACCTTC
NA TRBJ1-1 NA TRBV11-2 CASSSANCEAFF TGTGCCAGCAGCTCCGCAAATTGTGAAGCTTTCTTT
NA TRBJ2-7 NA TRBV5-1 CASSLAEGPPNEQYF TGCGCCAGCAGCTTGGCCGAGGGGCCCCCCAACGAGCAGTACTTC
NA TRBJ2-3 NA TRBV7-3 CASRPGGPTDTQYF TGTGCCAGCAGGCCGGGGGGCCCCACAGATACGCAGTATTTT
NA TRBJ1-4 TRBD1 TRBV18 CASSPPDRAPNEKLFF TGTGCCAGCTCACCACCGGACAGGGCGCCTAATGAAAAACTGTTTTTT
NA TRBJ1-3 NA TRBV5-8 CASSLRGVGGNTIYF TGTGCCAGCAGCTTGCGGGGTGTAGGTGGAAACACCATATATTTT
NA TRBJ2-5 NA TRBV7-2 CASSLAWLGTQYF TGTGCCAGCAGCTTAGCCTGGCTGGGGACCCAGTACTTC
once TRBJ2-7 NA TRBV18 CASSLPDSYEQYF TGTGCCAGCTCACTTCCAGACTCCTACGAGCAGTACTTC
NA TRBJ1-4 NA TRBV4-1 CASSQGWRRRQVVEKLFF TGCGCCAGCAGCCAAGGGTGGAGGAGGAGACAGGTCGTTGAAAAACTGTTTTTT
NA TRBJ1-4 NA TRBV29-1 CSVEGRPGNEKLFF TGCAGCGTTGAAGGTAGACCCGGGAATGAAAAACTGTTTTTT